This T cell receptor (beta chain) was recovered during a study of T cell responses to AZD1222 COVID-19 vaccine. Study observations and caveats: It was only after the peak T cell response that any repertoires were sampled. Compared with day 0, the breadth and depth of the Spike-specific TCR repertoire rose significantly after two doses of AZD1222. Spike regions recognized by vaccine-associated CD4 TCRs spanned the protein, led by 160-218 and 743-854. Seropositive status at baseline applied to only 5 or 6 AZD1222 recipients.

A few counts support this clone. The antigen remains undetermined. The repertoire was sequenced with immunoSEQ multiplex PCR; TCRdb's copy has only in-frame clones and lacks some. The data hold some 58,000 clones, with 80% observed a single time. The CDR3 sequence is 15 residues long. The ends were cut back, 2 bases at V and 5 bases at J, with 15 bases in the middle. Germline-derived CDR1 and CDR2 are MNHEY and SMNVEV (reference sequence). The chain has TRBV27 and TRBJ1-2; weak D call: TRBD1 (5 bases). Sequenced material: peripheral blood, taken 28 days after the second AZD1222 dose. This sequence originates from an adult who received the AZD1222 COVID-19 vaccine. The CDR3 loop is CASSLEGPGRYGYTF. For the CDR3, the DNA is TGTGCCAGCAGTTTAGAGGGGCCAGGGAGGTATGGCTACACCTTC.